The source of this T cell receptor (beta chain) is a study of human T cells and chemical hapten exposure. Study information: Variation in per-sample TCR yields came mainly from small pooled library volume differences.

The V gene's germline CDR1 is SGHKS and CDR2 YYEKEE (reference sequence). The CDR3 consists of 16 residues. V was clipped by 5 bases and J by 9 bases; unmatched bases: 13. A word on this clonotype: What it binds is unknown.

Notes on the study in general: Significantly greater numbers of large CDR3 similarity clusters came from expanded TCRs than from controls.

TCRdb re-analysed the RACE reads in MiXCR, keeping a single row per CDR3 protein. The sample yields some 90,000 distinct CDR3 sequences, 8.5% to 9% seen once. Time point described: pre-sensitization, week 0. Treatment reported: therapeutic diphenylcyclopropenone sensitization with weekly scalp DPC. Unfractionated whole blood yielded total RNA. Here the sequenced sample was whole blood, taken in connection with sensitization to the hapten diphenylcyclopropenone (DPC). This chain connects TRBV5-5 to TRBJ2-4; 11 positions agree with TRBD2. The clonotype was recovered from a man aged 35 to 55 with alopecia areata. Some clones in this sample may be carry-over from other donors' samples. CDR3 amino acids: CASSPPGTSGAGIQYF. The CDR3, as DNA: TGTGCCAGCAGTCCCCCCGGGACTAGCGGCGCAGGCATTCAGTACTTC.